This TCR beta chain originates from a study of blood T cell repertoires in COVID-19. Overall study context: PBMCs, B-cell-depleted T cells, or T cells provided the cDNA or gDNA that made up the material.

Trimming took 7 bases from V and 0 from J, leaving 13 bases between them. This CDR3 is built from 14 residues. Germline lookup yields CDR1 SNHLY and CDR2 FYNNEI. Profiled with immunoSEQ multiplex PCR; TCRdb holds only in-frame clones, not every one. The table shows 130,000 to 150,000 clones, with around 85% occurring only once. The sample consisted of peripheral blood. This receptor was obtained from a woman aged 55-70 years with COVID-19, enrolled during active disease. The chain joins TRBV2 to TRBJ2-7; a possible D gene is TRBD1 (5 bases). The CDR3 sequence: CASTIRGSSYEQYF. The CDR3 DNA is TGTGCCAGCACCATAAGGGGAAGCTCCTACGAGCAGTACTTC.